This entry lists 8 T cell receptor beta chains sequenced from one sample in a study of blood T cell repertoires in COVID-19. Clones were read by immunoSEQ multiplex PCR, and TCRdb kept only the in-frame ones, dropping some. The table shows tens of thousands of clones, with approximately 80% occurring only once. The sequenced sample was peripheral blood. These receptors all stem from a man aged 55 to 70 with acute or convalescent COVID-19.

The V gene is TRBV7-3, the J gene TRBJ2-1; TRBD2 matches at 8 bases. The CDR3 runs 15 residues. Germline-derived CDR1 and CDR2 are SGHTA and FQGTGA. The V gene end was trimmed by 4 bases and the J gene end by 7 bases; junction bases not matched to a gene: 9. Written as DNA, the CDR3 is TGTGCCAGCAGCTCAGTTAGCGGGGTAGTGAATGAGCAGTTCTTC. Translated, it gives CASSSVSGVVNEQFF.

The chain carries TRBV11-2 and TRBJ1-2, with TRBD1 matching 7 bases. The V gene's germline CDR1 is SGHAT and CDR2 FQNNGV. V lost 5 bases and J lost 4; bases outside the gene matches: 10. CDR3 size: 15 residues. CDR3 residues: CASSPLTGIGYGYTF. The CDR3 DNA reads TGTGCCAGCAGCCCACTGACAGGGATAGGCTATGGCTACACCTTC.

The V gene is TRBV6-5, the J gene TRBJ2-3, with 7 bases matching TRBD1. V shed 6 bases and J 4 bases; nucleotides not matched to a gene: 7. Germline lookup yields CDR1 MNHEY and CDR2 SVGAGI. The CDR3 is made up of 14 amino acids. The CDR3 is CASSRPTGPDTQYF. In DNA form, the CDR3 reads TGTGCCAGCAGCCGACCGACAGGGCCAGATACGCAGTATTTT.

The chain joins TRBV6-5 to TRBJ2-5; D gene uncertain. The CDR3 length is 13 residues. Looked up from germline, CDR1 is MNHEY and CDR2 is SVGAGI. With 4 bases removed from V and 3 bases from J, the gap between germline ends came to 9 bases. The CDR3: CASSFSTEETQYF. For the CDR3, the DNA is TGTGCCAGCAGTTTCAGTACAGAAGAGACCCAGTACTTC.

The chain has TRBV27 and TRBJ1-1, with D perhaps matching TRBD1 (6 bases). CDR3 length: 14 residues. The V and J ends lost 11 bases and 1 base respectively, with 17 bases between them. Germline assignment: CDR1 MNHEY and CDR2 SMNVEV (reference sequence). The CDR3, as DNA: TGTGCCGGATACAAAACAGGGCAGAACACTGAAGCTTTCTTT. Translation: CAGYKTGQNTEAFF.

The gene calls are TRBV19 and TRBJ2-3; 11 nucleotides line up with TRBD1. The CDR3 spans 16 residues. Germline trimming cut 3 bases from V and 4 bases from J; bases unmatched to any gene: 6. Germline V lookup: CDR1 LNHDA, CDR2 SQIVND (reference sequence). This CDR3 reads CASSMRTGGSADTQYF. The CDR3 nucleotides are TGTGCCAGTAGTATGCGGACAGGGGGCTCGGCAGATACGCAGTATTTT.

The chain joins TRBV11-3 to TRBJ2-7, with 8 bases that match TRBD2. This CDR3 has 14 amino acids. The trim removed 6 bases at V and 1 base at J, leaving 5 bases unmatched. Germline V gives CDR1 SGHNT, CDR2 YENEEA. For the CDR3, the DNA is TGTGCCAGCAGTTATACTAGCGGTTCCTACGAGCAGTACTTC. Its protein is CASSYTSGSYEQYF.

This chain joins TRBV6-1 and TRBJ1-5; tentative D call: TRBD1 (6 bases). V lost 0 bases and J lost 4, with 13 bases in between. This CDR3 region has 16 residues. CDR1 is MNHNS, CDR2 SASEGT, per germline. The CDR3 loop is CASSEAAGERNQPQHF. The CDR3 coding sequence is TGTGCCAGCAGTGAAGCAGCAGGGGAAAGAAATCAGCCCCAGCATTTT.